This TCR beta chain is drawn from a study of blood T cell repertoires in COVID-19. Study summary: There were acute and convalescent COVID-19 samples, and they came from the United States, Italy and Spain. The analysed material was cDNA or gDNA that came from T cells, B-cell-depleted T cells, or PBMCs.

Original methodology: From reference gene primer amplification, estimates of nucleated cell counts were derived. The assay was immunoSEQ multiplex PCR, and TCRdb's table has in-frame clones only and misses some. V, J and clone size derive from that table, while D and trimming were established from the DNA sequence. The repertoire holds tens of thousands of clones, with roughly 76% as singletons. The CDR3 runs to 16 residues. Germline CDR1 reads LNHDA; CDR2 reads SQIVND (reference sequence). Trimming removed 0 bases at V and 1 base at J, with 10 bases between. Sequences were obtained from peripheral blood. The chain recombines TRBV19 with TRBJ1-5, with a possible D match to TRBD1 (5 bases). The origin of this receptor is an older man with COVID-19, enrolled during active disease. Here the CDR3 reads CASSIDGASSNQPQHF. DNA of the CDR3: TGTGCCAGTAGTATAGATGGGGCGTCCAGCAATCAGCCCCAGCATTTT.